This TCR beta chain was identified in a study of spatial heterogeneity in lung cancer. TCRdb re-analysed the 5' RACE reads in MiXCR, keeping a single row per CDR3 protein. The sample contains 45,000 to 65,000 distinct CDR3 sequences, roughly 7% of which appear only once. Time point meaning: sample taken at primary tumor resection. The authors sequenced whole RNA from tumor, nontumor lung or frozen PBMC without sorting. V was pared by 5 bases and J by 0 bases, with 7 bases of the junction left unmatched. The CDR3 is 16 residues long. Germline CDR1 reads SGHRS; CDR2 reads YFSETQ. The sequences come from PBMCs, collected at surgery. This rearrangement joins TRBV5-1 to TRBJ2-1; TRBD2 matches 8 bases. The origin of this receptor is a female donor with early-stage non-small cell lung cancer. CDR3 protein: CASRITSGSSYNEQFF. The CDR3 DNA follows: TGCGCCAGCAGAATTACTAGCGGCAGCTCCTACAATGAGCAGTTCTTC.